The 10 T cell receptor beta chains below all came from one sample that was sequenced in a study of CD8+ T cells in alopecia areata (dated by TCRdb to the late 2010s). Library preparation employed the immunoSEQ multiplex PCR assay. For TCR sequencing, RNA was extracted from every sample and reverse transcribed into cDNA to serve as template. TCRdb took over this immuneACCESS table, retaining in-frame rearrangements with V and J assigned. Such tables are incomplete; in checked studies, under half of the missing clones stem from an unresolved V gene, and the remainder is unexplained. The sample has hundreds of thousands of clones on record, around two thirds of them singletons. The ten largest account for approximately 1.2% of the sample. What the time point label conveys for this sample: baseline before oral tofacitinib. The specimen comprised CD4+ T cells sorted from blood, sampled at week 0. The receptor source for this set is a human donor with alopecia areata.

A few counts support this clone. The gene calls are TRBV7-2 and TRBJ2-6; possible D gene TRBD2, 5 bases. The V and J ends lost 11 bases and 0 bases respectively, with 14 bases between them. Germline lookup yields CDR1 SGHTA and CDR2 FQGNSA. CDR3 length: 15 residues. This chain's CDR3 is CARGSPNSGANVLTF. Written as DNA, the CDR3 is TGTGCCCGAGGGAGCCCAAACTCTGGGGCCAACGTCCTGACTTTC.

The chain uses TRBV9 and TRBJ2-2; either TRBD1 or TRBD2 may fit D (6 bases each). Trimming took 0 bases from V and 5 from J, leaving 17 bases between them. CDR3 size: 17 residues. Germline V gene sequence: CDR1 SGDLS, CDR2 YYNGEE. The CDR3, as DNA: TGTGCCAGCAGCGTAGCTACTTTGGGGGGCAGTACCGGGGAGCTGTTTTTT. Amino acids: CASSVATLGGSTGELFF.

This CDR3 is CAWNPSTKPYEQYF. The CDR3 region has the DNA TGTGCCTGGAACCCCTCAACCAAACCCTACGAGCAGTACTTC. The J gene is TRBJ2-7, the V gene TRBV30; D call uncertain. The germline V gene has CDR1 GTSNPN and CDR2 SVGIG (reference sequence). This CDR3 comprises 14 residues. V was cut by 4 bases and J by 2 bases, with 15 bases left in between.

The rearrangement uses TRBV2 and TRBJ1-2, with unresolved D. The CDR3 consists of 14 residues. Trimming took off 3 bases at V and 8 bases at J, with 16 bases between the two ends. Germline CDR1 reads SNHLY; CDR2 reads FYNNEI. The CDR3 DNA reads TGTGCCAGCAGTGAGGCTCGCGTCCAAGGCGGCTACACCTTC. As protein: CASSEARVQGGYTF.

The chain combines TRBV30 with TRBJ2-2; perhaps TRBD1 as D (6 bases). This CDR3 is built from 13 residues. Germline values: CDR1 GTSNPN, CDR2 SVGIG (reference sequence). V was pared by 3 bases and J by 5 bases, with 10 bases between. CDR3 sequence reads: CAWRSQGTGELFF. Written as DNA, the CDR3 is TGTGCCTGGAGATCCCAGGGGACCGGGGAGCTGTTTTTT.

This chain uses TRBV5-1 with TRBJ2-3, with no clear D. The CDR3 has 13 residues. V lost 6 bases and J lost 1, with 9 bases in between. Germline loops: CDR1 SGHRS, CDR2 YFSETQ. CDR3 in amino acids: CASMSRGTDTQYF. The DNA of the CDR3 is TGCGCCAGCATGAGCAGAGGCACAGATACGCAGTATTTT.

Comments on this clone: One end of the junction is discordant with germline, which a read error may explain. This rearrangement joins TRBV2 to TRBJ1-4, with 7 nucleotides matching TRBD1. Germline V lookup: CDR1 SNHLY, CDR2 FYNNEI. The CDR3 sequence is 13 residues long. CDR3 DNA sequence: TGTGCCAGCGGTGACAGGGTGTGGGAAAAACTGTTTTTT. This sequence encodes CASGDRVWEKLFF.

This clone was recorded a few times. This rearrangement joins TRBV7-8 to TRBJ2-1; the match to TRBD2 covers 9 bases. Trimming cost V 0 bases and J 7 bases; bases outside gene matches: 10. CDR3 size: 17 residues. CDR1 and CDR2 from the germline V gene are SGHVS and FQNEAQ. This chain's CDR3 is CASSLAFVAGGFNEQFF. In DNA, the CDR3 is TGTGCCAGCAGCTTAGCGTTTGTGGCGGGGGGGTTTAATGAGCAGTTCTTC.

The genes are TRBV9 and TRBJ1-1; no definite D call. This CDR3 comprises 13 residues. The ends were cut back, 6 bases at V and 0 bases at J, with 9 bases in the middle. Germline CDR1 reads SGDLS; CDR2 reads YYNGEE. In DNA, the CDR3 is TGTGCCAGCAAAGGTATGATGAACACTGAAGCTTTCTTT. As protein: CASKGMMNTEAFF. Filled out from reference TRBV9 and TRBJ1-1, the complete variable domain reads DSGVTQTPKHLITATGQRVTLRCSPRSGDLSVYWYQQSLDQGLQFLIQYYNGEERAKGNILERFSAQQFPDLHSELNLSSLELGDSALYFCASKGMMNTEAFFGQGTRLTVV.

The rearrangement uses TRBV29-1 and TRBJ2-2; D might be TRBD1 or TRBD2, each matching 5 bases. The germline gives CDR1 SQVTM, CDR2 ANQGSEA. This CDR3 is built from 12 residues. V gave up 4 bases and J gave up 5 bases, with 8 bases separating them. The CDR3 loop is CSVGEGTGELFF. CDR3 bases: TGCAGCGTTGGTGAGGGGACCGGGGAGCTGTTTTTT.